The 14 T cell receptor beta chains below all came from one sample that was sequenced in a study of T cells in localized non-small cell lung cancer. Assay used: immunoSEQ multiplex PCR; TCRdb lists only in-frame clones, some missing. This repertoire shows about 30,000 clones, roughly 92% found once; its top ten account for about 0.73%. The material was peripheral blood, obtained before any cancer treatment. The receptors derive from a woman aged 35 to 69 with stage I lung adenocarcinoma.

The chain has TRBV5-1 and TRBJ2-7, with no clear D. The germline CDR1 and CDR2 sequences are SGHRS and YFSETQ. CDR3 length: 14 amino acids. Trimming pared 4 bases from V and 4 bases from J, leaving 15 bases between. CDR3 region: CASSPKSWEYEQYF. The CDR3 coding sequence is TGCGCCAGCAGCCCGAAATCCTGGGAATACGAGCAGTACTTC.

V is TRBV14 and J is TRBJ1-6; D call uncertain. With 2 bases removed from V and 4 bases from J, the gap between germline ends came to 3 bases. Germline loops: CDR1 SGHDN, CDR2 FVKESK. The CDR3 has 13 amino acids. The CDR3 loop is CASSQTYNSPLHF. DNA of the CDR3: TGTGCCAGCAGCCAAACGTATAATTCACCCCTCCACTTT. The full variable domain, completed using reference TRBV14 and TRBJ1-6, is EAGVTQFPSHSVIEKGQTVTLRCDPISGHDNLYWYRRVMGKEIKFLLHFVKESKQDESGMPNNRFLAERTGGTYSTLKVQPAELEDSGVYFCASSQTYNSPLHFGNGTRLTVT.

V is TRBV6-5 and J is TRBJ1-2; D may be TRBD1 (5 bases). The V gene's germline CDR1 is MNHEY and CDR2 SVGAGI. V gave up 0 bases and J gave up 1 base, with 12 bases separating them. There are 16 residues in the CDR3. The CDR3 sequence is CASSYSTASYNYGYTF. Here the CDR3 DNA reads TGTGCCAGCAGTTACTCGACAGCCTCTTATAACTATGGCTACACCTTC.

Here the CDR3 DNA reads TGTGCCAGCAGTTTATGGCGAGGGATGTATATACGGAGCAATCAGCCCCAGCATTTT. Translation gives CASSLWRGMYIRSNQPQHF. The chain combines TRBV28 with TRBJ1-5; D is undetermined. Germline V gene data show CDR1 as MDHEN and CDR2 as SYDVKM. The V and J ends lost 0 bases and 1 base respectively, with 19 bases between them. This CDR3 comprises 19 residues.

The count of this clone is one. This chain links TRBV29-1 with TRBJ2-3, with no clear D. This CDR3 contains 13 residues. CDR1 and CDR2 (germline): SQVTM, ANQGSEA. With 5 bases removed from V and 0 bases from J, the gap between germline ends came to 9 bases. In nucleotides, the CDR3 is TGCAGCGTTAACTGGGCTAGCACAGATACGCAGTATTTT. This translates into CSVNWASTDTQYF.

The chain couples TRBV19 to TRBJ1-2, with D perhaps TRBD1 (5 bases). This CDR3 has 15 residues. Germline CDR1 LNHDA, CDR2 SQIVND (reference sequence). Between the trimmed V and J ends, which lost 4 bases and 7 bases, there was a span of 19 bases. The CDR3 bases are TGTGCCAGTAGTAAGTCAGGGACGTTAACTGGTGGCTACACCTTC. Encoded protein: CASSKSGTLTGGYTF.

The V call is TRBV27, the J call TRBJ2-3; no reliable D call. The CDR3 loop spans 13 amino acids. V dropped 2 bases and J dropped 3 bases, with 6 bases sitting between them. Looked up from germline, CDR1 is MNHEY and CDR2 is SMNVEV (reference sequence). This CDR3 reads CASSLLGTDTQYF. The CDR3 DNA sequence: TGTGCCAGCAGTTTACTAGGAACAGATACGCAGTATTTT.

This chain uses TRBV7-9 with TRBJ1-2; 8 nucleotides align to TRBD1. The junction had 11 bases not matched to a gene; V was cut back by 5 bases and J by 6 bases. This CDR3 has 15 amino acids. Germline V gene sequence: CDR1 SEHNR, CDR2 FQNEAQ (reference sequence). The CDR3 region has the DNA TGTGCCAGCAGCCCTCCGACAGGGGTGGTCGATGGCTACACCTTC. It yields the protein CASSPPTGVVDGYTF.

This clone appeared a single time. The rearrangement links TRBV19 to TRBJ2-3; no clear D. The germline V gene encodes CDR1 LNHDA and CDR2 SQIVND (reference sequence). Trimming removed 3 bases at V and 1 base at J, with 11 bases between. The CDR3 runs 15 residues. CDR3 nucleotide sequence: TGTGCCAGTAGTATTCTGGGATACCGCACAGATACGCAGTATTTT. It is translated as CASSILGYRTDTQYF. Drawing the rest from reference TRBV19 and TRBJ2-3, the complete variable domain is DGGITQSPKYLFRKEGQNVTLSCEQNLNHDAMYWYRQDPGQGLRLIYYSQIVNDFQKGDIAEGYSVSREKKESFPLTVTSAQKNPTAFYLCASSILGYRTDTQYFGPGTRLTVL.

This chain uses TRBV12-5 with TRBJ2-1; 12 nucleotides align to TRBD2. CDR1 and CDR2 from the germline V gene are LGHNT and FRNRAP. This CDR3 is built from 19 residues. V was clipped by 4 bases and J by 0 bases; unmatched bases: 10. The CDR3 bases are TGTGCTAGTGGTTATCTTCTCGGACTAGCGGGGAGCTCCTACAATGAGCAGTTCTTC. Residues: CASGYLLGLAGSSYNEQFF.

The chain couples TRBV4-3 to TRBJ2-3; 9 nucleotides align to TRBD2. CDR1 and CDR2 (germline): LGHNA, YSLEER. This CDR3 has 18 amino acids. V was pared by 3 bases and J by 1 base, with 11 bases of the junction left unmatched. The CDR3 DNA follows: TGCGCCAGCAGCCACGAGGGACTAGCCGGAAAGGGCACAGATACGCAGTATTTT. Protein product: CASSHEGLAGKGTDTQYF.

The chain has TRBV7-7 and TRBJ2-1; the D gene is possibly TRBD2 (6 bases). CDR1 is SSHAT, CDR2 FNYEAQ, per germline (reference sequence). CDR3 size: 14 residues. Trimming shortened V by 1 base and J by 7 bases, and 11 bases separated the two germline ends. The CDR3 sequence is CASSLGVGGNEQFF. In nucleotides, the CDR3 is TGTGCCAGCAGCTTAGGAGTTGGGGGGAATGAGCAGTTCTTC.

This chain uses TRBV11-2 with TRBJ1-2, with TRBD1 matching over 7 bases. After removal of 6 bases from V and 2 bases from J, the junction contained 9 bases not matched to a gene. Germline CDR1 SGHAT, CDR2 FQNNGV. This CDR3 contains 15 residues. Written as DNA, the CDR3 is TGTGCCAGCAGGGGACAGACGAAGAGGAACTATGGCTACACCTTC. Translated: CASRGQTKRNYGYTF.

This clone was observed a handful of times. This chain joins TRBV13 and TRBJ1-2, with 7 bases that match TRBD1. CDR3 length: 16 residues. Germline V gene data show CDR1 as PRHDT and CDR2 as FYEKMQ (reference sequence). V trimming: 5 bases; J trimming: 1 base; junction bases outside the gene matches: 10. The CDR3 loop reads CASSTRTGGVNYGYTF. CDR3 sequence (DNA): TGTGCCAGCAGCACCCGGACAGGAGGGGTTAACTATGGCTACACCTTC.